This T cell receptor (beta chain) is from a study of blood T cell repertoires in COVID-19. Whole-study context: Researchers got acute and convalescent COVID-19 samples from the United States, Italy and Spain. Sources were T cells, B-cell-depleted T cells, or PBMCs; the material itself was cDNA or gDNA.

Germline lookup yields CDR1 LNHDA and CDR2 SQIVND (reference sequence). CDR3 length: 13 residues. V shed 5 bases and J 5 bases; nucleotides not matched to a gene: 5. Original methodology: For nucleated cells, counts were estimated from reference gene primer amplification. Assay: immunoSEQ multiplex PCR; the TCRdb copy retains only in-frame clones and omits some. D and trimming were read from the DNA, whereas the V and J calls and clone size are those reported in that table. The table lists 150,000 or so clones, about 89% of them singletons. Seattle cases were enrolled at active infection and followed longitudinally.

This TCR was recovered from a woman in her sixties or seventies with COVID-19, enrolled during active disease. The gene calls are TRBV19 and TRBJ1-2; 7 bases are a match to TRBD1. The sequenced sample was peripheral blood. CDR3 residues: CASSRGTAYGYTF. The CDR3 DNA sequence: TGTGCCAGTAGTCGAGGGACAGCTTATGGCTACACCTTC.